Following are 18 T cell receptor beta chains from one sample sequenced in a study of shared clonotypes between healthy human individuals. Sequencing used immunoSEQ multiplex PCR; TCRdb keeps in-frame clones, though not all of them. The sample contains hundreds of thousands of clones, approximately 97% of which appear only once. The material sequenced was naive CD4+ T cells sorted from blood. Subset indicated: CD45RA+ positively selected. The receptors come from a woman younger than 45 in good health.

CDR3 coding DNA: TGTGCCAGCAGACCCAGCGGGAGCCTCTCCTACGAGCAGTACTTC. Amino acid sequence: CASRPSGSLSYEQYF. The chain carries TRBV6-5 and TRBJ2-7, with 8 bases that match TRBD2. Germline V CDR1 and CDR2: MNHEY, SVGAGI. Germline trimming cut 6 bases from V and 0 bases from J; bases unmatched to any gene: 7. The CDR3 is 15 residues long.

The chain recombines TRBV4-1 with TRBJ2-2; weak D call: TRBD2 (7 bases). CDR1 is MGHRA, CDR2 YSYEKL, per germline. Trimming took off 1 base at V and 6 bases at J, with 12 bases between the two ends. The CDR3 length is 15 residues. CDR3 sequence reads: CASSQVGGLAGELFF. CDR3 nucleotide sequence: TGCGCCAGCAGCCAAGTCGGGGGGCTGGCCGGGGAGCTGTTTTTT.

This chain uses TRBV28 with TRBJ1-4; D gene uncertain. CDR1 and CDR2 (germline): MDHEN, SYDVKM. This CDR3 contains 12 residues. Trimming left V 5 bases short and J 4 bases short, with 5 bases between. CDR3 sequence reads: CASSRLNEKLFF. The CDR3 nucleotides read TGTGCCAGCAGTAGACTTAATGAAAAACTGTTTTTT.

This clone was seen a single time. The chain combines TRBV2 with TRBJ2-3; tentative D call: TRBD1 (5 bases). The CDR3 length is 15 residues. Germline loops: CDR1 SNHLY, CDR2 FYNNEI. Between the trimmed V and J ends, which lost 3 bases and 3 bases, there was a span of 13 bases. The chain's CDR3 is CASSETASRTDTQYF. The DNA of the CDR3 is TGTGCCAGCAGTGAGACAGCCTCAAGAACAGATACGCAGTATTTT.

The rearrangement joins TRBV6-5 to TRBJ2-1; D is possibly TRBD2 (5 bases). Trimming shortened V by 7 bases and J by 5 bases, and 15 bases separated the two germline ends. This CDR3 is 14 amino acids long. Germline values: CDR1 MNHEY, CDR2 SVGAGI. The CDR3 reads CASTPRRYNNEQFF. In DNA form, the CDR3 reads TGTGCCAGCACCCCCCGGAGGTATAACAATGAGCAGTTCTTC.

This sequence joins TRBV6-6 and TRBJ2-3; a possible D gene is TRBD1 (6 bases). Trimming left V 7 bases short and J 4 bases short, with 12 bases between. From germline, CDR1 is MNHNY and CDR2 SVGAGI (reference sequence). The length of the CDR3 is 13 residues. The CDR3 here is CASKAAGADTQYF. Written as DNA, the CDR3 is TGTGCCAGCAAGGCTGCAGGGGCAGATACGCAGTATTTT.

The CDR3 DNA follows: TGTGCCAGCAGCCCCCTACCGGGAGTGGGTAATGAGCAGTTCTTC. It is translated as CASSPLPGVGNEQFF. The rearrangement uses TRBV7-6 and TRBJ2-1; a possible D gene is TRBD2 (6 bases). V dropped 5 bases and J dropped 7 bases, with 18 bases sitting between them. The CDR3 runs to 15 residues. The V gene's germline CDR1 is SGHVS and CDR2 FNYEAQ.

V and J are TRBV25-1 and TRBJ2-7; 9 bases line up with TRBD1. The length of the CDR3 is 13 residues. Germline CDR1 reads MGHDK; CDR2 reads SYGVNS. With 6 bases clipped from V and 5 bases from J, the junction kept 5 bases outside the gene matches. The chain's CDR3 is CASRDRGVDEQYF. CDR3 DNA: TGTGCCAGCAGAGACAGGGGGGTTGACGAGCAGTACTTC.

The chain carries TRBV18 and TRBJ1-1; D gene ambiguous. The germline gives CDR1 KGHSH, CDR2 LQKENI. Trimming took 3 bases from V and 3 from J, leaving 8 bases between them. The CDR3 is 13 amino acids. The CDR3 here is CASSPPGDTEAFF. The CDR3 DNA sequence: TGTGCCAGCTCACCCCCTGGGGACACTGAAGCTTTCTTT.

The chain employs TRBV7-3 and TRBJ1-1; possible D gene TRBD1, 6 bases. CDR1 is SGHTA, CDR2 FQGTGA, per germline. Trimming left V 0 bases short and J 5 bases short, with 13 bases between. The CDR3 totals 15 residues. CDR3: CASSLTNTGTTEAFF. The CDR3 DNA reads as TGTGCCAGCAGCTTAACAAATACAGGGACGACTGAAGCTTTCTTT.

A single count supports this clone. The V call is TRBV6-1, the J call TRBJ2-7, with D possibly being TRBD2 (6 bases). Germline CDR1 reads MNHNS; CDR2 reads SASEGT. Trimming pared 7 bases from V and 4 bases from J, leaving 14 bases between. The CDR3 extends over 13 amino acids. CDR3 nucleotides: TGTGCCAGCACAGTGGAGGGATTTTACGAGCAGTACTTC. Translated: CASTVEGFYEQYF.

The CDR3 bases are TGTGCCAGCAGCTTGGGACTAGCGGGCTACTACGAGCAGTACTTC. Translated: CASSLGLAGYYEQYF. The rearrangement links TRBV5-8 to TRBJ2-7, with 10 bases aligning to TRBD2. The J segment lost 3 bases and the V segment lost 0 bases, leaving 3 bases of the junction unmatched. The CDR3 is made up of 15 amino acids. Germline lookup yields CDR1 SGHTS and CDR2 YDEGEE.

The chain employs TRBV29-1 and TRBJ2-5, with D perhaps TRBD1 (5 bases). The DNA end lines up better with TRBJ2-7; the J call may be wrong. The CDR3 length is 13 residues. Looked up from germline, CDR1 is SQVTM and CDR2 is ANQGSEA. The DNA for the CDR3 is TGCAGCGTTGAAGATCGAAGAACAGGCGAGCAGTACTTC. Translation: CSVEDRRTGEQYF.

V usage is TRBV28 and J usage is TRBJ1-6; TRBD1 agrees at 10 bases. This CDR3 is built from 16 residues. Germline lookup yields CDR1 MDHEN and CDR2 SYDVKM. The V gene end was trimmed by 3 bases and the J gene end by 11 bases; junction bases not matched to a gene: 10. In DNA, the CDR3 is TGTGCCAGCAGTTTGGGGACAGGGGTGAGCAGGGCACCCCTCCACTTT. Protein: CASSLGTGVSRAPLHF.

V and J are TRBV11-1 and TRBJ2-2, with TRBD1 as a possible D gene (6 bases). Deletions cut 3 bases from V and 0 bases from J, with 14 bases between. This CDR3 is built from 17 residues. Per the germline V gene, CDR1 is SGHAT and CDR2 is FQDESV (reference sequence). CDR3 nucleotides: TGTGCCAGCAGCTTCTTTAGGGACAAGCCGAACACCGGGGAGCTGTTTTTT. This sequence encodes CASSFFRDKPNTGELFF.

The genes are TRBV5-5 and TRBJ1-1; perhaps TRBD1 as D (5 bases). Trimming took 7 bases from V and 0 from J, leaving 13 bases between them. The germline CDR1 and CDR2 sequences are SGHKS and YYEKEE (reference sequence). This CDR3 region has 14 residues. The DNA for the CDR3 is TGTGCCAGCTTTCATGGGACTATGAACACTGAAGCTTTCTTT. It is translated as CASFHGTMNTEAFF.

The chain links TRBV7-9 to TRBJ2-3; TRBD2 aligns across 9 bases. The V gene end was trimmed by 5 bases and the J gene end by 5 bases; junction bases not matched to a gene: 11. The CDR3 consists of 16 residues. The germline V gene has CDR1 SEHNR and CDR2 FQNEAQ (reference sequence). The CDR3 DNA reads TGTGCCAGCAGCCTAAGTGGAGCGGGAGGTCTAGATACGCAGTATTTT. Translation gives CASSLSGAGGLDTQYF. The complete variable domain, with remaining parts taken from reference TRBV7-9 and TRBJ2-3, reads DTGVSQNPRHKITKRGQNVTFRCDPISEHNRLYWYRQTLGQGPEFLTYFQNEAQLEKSRLLSDRFSAERPKGSFSTLEIQRTEQGDSAMYLCASSLSGAGGLDTQYFGPGTRLTVL.

The rearrangement uses TRBV5-4 and TRBJ2-7; 12 bases match TRBD1. V lost 4 bases and J lost 5; bases outside the gene matches: 10. The CDR3 loop spans 16 amino acids. Germline assignment: CDR1 SGHNT and CDR2 YYREEE (reference sequence). The CDR3 loop reads CASSTPSGTGGDEQYF. The CDR3 nucleotides are TGTGCCAGCAGCACCCCCTCCGGGACAGGGGGCGACGAGCAGTACTTC.